Listed here are 12 T cell receptor beta chains from one sample, sequenced in a study of T cells after yellow fever vaccination. TCRdb reanalysed the 5' RACE reads using MiXCR and keeps one entry per CDR3 protein. The sample contains a few hundred thousand distinct CDR3 sequences, roughly 9% of which appear only once. Sample: CD4+ T cells sorted from PBMCs, taken 5 days after the yellow fever booster vaccination. The receptors originated from a young man who received the YFV17D yellow fever vaccine.

This clonotype has a handful of counts. The V call is TRBV4-1, the J call TRBJ1-2, with no clear D. The germline V gene encodes CDR1 MGHRA and CDR2 YSYEKL. There are 15 residues in the CDR3. V lost 2 bases to trimming and J lost 8 bases, with 18 bases between them. The CDR3 loop is CASSQPKKGVWGYTF. CDR3 bases: TGCGCCAGCAGCCAACCCAAGAAGGGCGTCTGGGGCTACACCTTC.

This clonotype was seen at least ten times. This chain connects TRBV5-1 to TRBJ2-3; 9 bases match TRBD2. The CDR3 runs 20 residues. Germline assignment: CDR1 SGHRS and CDR2 YFSETQ. V was clipped by 4 bases and J by 1 base; unmatched bases: 19. The CDR3 DNA reads as TGCGCCAGCAGCCATGCGGGTCTAGCGGGGCCCAGCGGCGGCACAGATACGCAGTATTTT. Amino acid sequence: CASSHAGLAGPSGGTDTQYF.

This clonotype was observed a handful of times. The J gene is TRBJ1-1, the V gene TRBV20-1, with D tentatively TRBD1 (5 bases). Germline V gene lookup returns CDR1 DFQATT and CDR2 SNEGSKA (reference sequence). V was pared by 0 bases and J by 3 bases, with 14 bases between. This CDR3 has 15 amino acids. CDR3 nucleotides: TGCAGTGCTAGAGATCAGGGTGGGTCGGACACTGAAGCTTTCTTT. Amino acids: CSARDQGGSDTEAFF.

This sequence joins TRBV18 and TRBJ1-1, with D hard to call. The V end lost 3 bases, the J end lost 2 bases, and 10 bases lay between the germline ends. This CDR3 region has 14 residues. Germline V gene data show CDR1 as KGHSH and CDR2 as LQKENI. For the CDR3, the DNA is TGTGCCAGCTCACCCGCAGGTCATAACACTGAAGCTTTCTTT. Its translation: CASSPAGHNTEAFF.

This clonotype occurred many times. The CDR3 nucleotides read TGTGCCAGCAGTCCCCGGACAGGGAACTATGGCTACACCTTC. Its translation: CASSPRTGNYGYTF. This chain uses TRBV27 with TRBJ1-2, with TRBD1 matching over 8 bases. With V trimmed by 5 bases and J by 2 bases, 4 bases remained unmatched. The CDR3 is 14 amino acids. CDR1 is MNHEY and CDR2 is SMNVEV in the germline V gene (reference sequence).

This clonotype was seen a few times. CDR3: CASTQTGRINTEAFF. The DNA for the CDR3 is TGCGCCAGCACACAGACAGGGCGGATTAACACTGAAGCTTTCTTT. V usage is TRBV5-1 and J usage is TRBJ1-1; TRBD1 aligns across 7 bases. J gave up 2 bases and V 6 bases, and 10 bases lay outside the gene matches. The CDR3 runs 15 residues. Germline loops: CDR1 SGHRS, CDR2 YFSETQ. Full variable domain (rest looked up from reference TRBV5-1 and TRBJ1-1): KAGVTQTPRYLIKTRGQQVTLSCSPISGHRSVSWYQQTPGQGLQFLFEYFSETQRNKGNFPGRFSGRQFSNSRSEMNVSTLELGDSALYLCASTQTGRINTEAFFGQGTRLTVV.

The rearrangement joins TRBV7-7 to TRBJ1-6; maybe TRBD1 (5 bases). This CDR3 has 13 residues. Per the germline V gene, CDR1 is SSHAT and CDR2 is FNYEAQ (reference sequence). The CDR3 DNA follows: TGTGCTAGCGGCAGGGAGTACAATTCACCCCTCCACTTT. It specifies CASGREYNSPLHF.

This clonotype occurred a few times. J is TRBJ2-1 and V is TRBV7-2, with D maybe TRBD2 (6 bases). The germline gives CDR1 SGHTA, CDR2 FQGNSA. V lost 7 bases to trimming and J lost 9 bases, with 16 bases between them. The CDR3 sequence is 13 residues long. CDR3: CASIYLDGGEQFF. The CDR3 nucleotides are TGTGCCAGCATCTACCTTGACGGGGGTGAGCAGTTCTTC.

The rearrangement joins TRBV20-1 to TRBJ2-3, with D hard to call. V dropped 1 base and J dropped 4 bases, with 12 bases sitting between them. CDR3 length: 14 amino acids. Germline CDR1 reads DFQATT; CDR2 reads SNEGSKA (reference sequence). The DNA for the CDR3 is TGCAGTGCTAGAGTGGGGATTTGGGCAGATACGCAGTATTTT. This codes for CSARVGIWADTQYF.

This clonotype has just a few counts. The chain employs TRBV7-7 and TRBJ2-1; 7 bases fit TRBD1. The V and J ends lost 4 bases and 6 bases, in that order; junction bases with no gene match: 6. Germline loops: CDR1 SSHAT, CDR2 FNYEAQ (reference sequence). The CDR3 extends over 14 amino acids. The CDR3 DNA sequence: TGTGCCAGCAGCTCCGACAGGGACGGCAATGAGCAGTTCTTC. This encodes CASSSDRDGNEQFF.

This clonotype was seen many times. The genes are TRBV6-2 or TRBV6-3 and TRBJ2-3, with 14 bases identical to TRBD2. Germline lookup yields CDR1 MNHEY and CDR2 SVGEGT. This CDR3 comprises 22 residues. V gave up 3 bases and J gave up 5 bases; unmatched junction bases: 22. CDR3 in amino acids: CASSYPSSYSRLAGGRQDTQYF. DNA for the CDR3: TGTGCCAGCAGTTATCCATCCTCTTACTCAAGACTAGCGGGGGGGCGTCAAGATACGCAGTATTTT.

CDR3 residues: CASSLQATLFQETQYF. In nucleotides, the CDR3 is TGCGCCAGCAGCTTGCAGGCTACCTTATTCCAAGAGACCCAGTACTTC. The genes are TRBV5-1 and TRBJ2-5; no clear D. The germline CDR1 and CDR2 sequences are SGHRS and YFSETQ. The CDR3 runs 16 residues. The ends were cut back, 1 base at V and 1 base at J, with 14 bases in the middle.